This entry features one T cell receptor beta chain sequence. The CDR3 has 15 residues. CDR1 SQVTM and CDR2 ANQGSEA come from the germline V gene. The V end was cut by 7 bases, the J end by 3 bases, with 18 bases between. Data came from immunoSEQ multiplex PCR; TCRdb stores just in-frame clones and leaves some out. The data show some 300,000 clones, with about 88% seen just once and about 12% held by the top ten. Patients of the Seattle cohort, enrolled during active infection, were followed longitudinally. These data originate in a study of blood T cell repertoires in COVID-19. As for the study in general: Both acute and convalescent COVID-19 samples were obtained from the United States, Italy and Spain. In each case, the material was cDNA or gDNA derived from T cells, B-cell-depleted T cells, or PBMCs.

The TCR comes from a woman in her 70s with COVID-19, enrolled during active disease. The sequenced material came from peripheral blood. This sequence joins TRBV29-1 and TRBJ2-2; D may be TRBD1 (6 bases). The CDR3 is CSASTYRVDTGELFF. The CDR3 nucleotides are TGCAGCGCCTCAACGTACAGGGTCGACACCGGGGAGCTGTTTTTT.